The 13 T cell receptor beta chains below were found in one sample sequenced in a study of CD8 T cells in Susac syndrome. Random hexamers served to reverse transcribe roughly 0.45 to 1 ug RNA. TCRdb analysed the immunoSEQ multiplex PCR reads with MiXCR anew, one entry per CDR3 protein. Altogether 67,000 or so distinct CDR3 sequences are present, 93% being singletons, with the ten largest covering about 0.14%. Sequenced input: CD4+ T cells from PBMCs. Source of these receptors: a human donor with Susac syndrome.

This sequence joins TRBV7-2 and TRBJ1-2; no clear D. The V end lost 1 base, the J end lost 6 bases, and 12 bases lay between the germline ends. The length of the CDR3 is 14 residues. Germline loops: CDR1 SGHTA, CDR2 FQGNSA. The CDR3 spells CASSLGPGRDGYTF. CDR3 bases: TGTGCCAGCAGCTTAGGTCCGGGTAGGGATGGCTACACCTTC.

This rearrangement joins TRBV14 to TRBJ1-2; D unresolved. CDR3 length: 12 residues. Trimming pared 1 base from V and 8 bases from J, leaving 8 bases between. Germline values: CDR1 SGHDN, CDR2 FVKESK. The CDR3 here is CASSQALYGYTF. Here the CDR3 DNA reads TGTGCCAGCAGCCAAGCCTTGTACGGCTACACCTTC.

Here the CDR3 reads CSARELMSNQPQHF. The CDR3 bases are TGCAGTGCTAGAGAATTAATGAGCAATCAGCCCCAGCATTTT. This sequence joins TRBV20-1 and TRBJ1-5; D gene uncertain. Trimming pared 0 bases from V and 1 base from J, leaving 7 bases between. The germline gives CDR1 DFQATT, CDR2 SNEGSKA (reference sequence). The CDR3 contains 14 residues.

The gene calls are TRBV6-5 and TRBJ2-3; 13 nucleotides agree with TRBD2. This CDR3 has 15 residues. The V gene end was trimmed by 4 bases and the J gene end by 3 bases; junction bases not matched to a gene: 1. Germline-derived CDR1 and CDR2 are MNHEY and SVGAGI. CDR3 nucleotide sequence: TGTGCCAGCAGTTTGGGACTAGCGGGGACAGATACGCAGTATTTT. It codes for CASSLGLAGTDTQYF.

This clonotype was recorded once. The chain carries TRBV2 and TRBJ1-1; TRBD1 aligns across 7 bases. CDR1 and CDR2 (germline): SNHLY, FYNNEI. V lost 7 bases to trimming and J lost 1 base; unmatched junction nucleotides: 9. This CDR3 contains 15 residues. This CDR3 reads CASIVGQAANTEAFF. CDR3 DNA: TGTGCCAGCATTGTAGGACAGGCGGCGAACACTGAAGCTTTCTTT.

The V gene is TRBV5-8, the J gene TRBJ1-2; no firm D call. Per germline, CDR1 SGHTS and CDR2 YDEGEE. Trimming pared 0 bases from V and 5 bases from J, leaving 8 bases between. The CDR3 contains 13 residues. The CDR3, as DNA: TGTGCCAGCAGCTTGGCCGAACGGTATGGCTACACCTTC. Encoded protein: CASSLAERYGYTF.

The chain carries TRBV4-2 and TRBJ2-1; D gene unclear. This CDR3 has 18 residues. The germline CDR1 and CDR2 sequences are LGHNA and YNFKEQ. Trimming pared 1 base from V and 0 bases from J, leaving 16 bases between. The CDR3 here is CASSQVGRDESSYNEQFF. In DNA, the CDR3 is TGTGCCAGCAGCCAAGTTGGGCGTGACGAAAGCTCCTACAATGAGCAGTTCTTC.

This sequence joins TRBV9 and TRBJ1-2; D is unclear. This CDR3 comprises 14 residues. CDR1 is SGDLS, CDR2 YYNGEE, per germline. Trimming left V 7 bases short and J 6 bases short, with 19 bases between. This chain's CDR3 is CASSIRRSGDGYTF. The CDR3 coding sequence is TGTGCCAGCTCTATCAGACGAAGCGGCGATGGCTACACCTTC.

The genes are TRBV29-1 and TRBJ2-1; 14 bases are a match to TRBD2. J gave up 3 bases and V 7 bases, and 5 bases lay outside the gene matches. Germline assignment: CDR1 SQVTM and CDR2 ANQGSEA. The CDR3 is made up of 15 amino acids. The CDR3 DNA is TGCAGCGCTCGAGGACTAGCGGGGGGCTACAATGAGCAGTTCTTC. This encodes CSARGLAGGYNEQFF.

Written as DNA, the CDR3 is TGTGCCAGCACGGGGGGGGGAACAGATACGCAGTATTTT. This gives the protein CASTGGGTDTQYF. The V call is TRBV9, the J call TRBJ2-3; 8 bases are a match to TRBD2. CDR3 size: 13 residues. The V gene end was trimmed by 6 bases and the J gene end by 3 bases; junction bases not matched to a gene: 3. Germline V CDR1 and CDR2: SGDLS, YYNGEE.

The J gene is TRBJ2-3, the V gene TRBV12-3 or TRBV12-4, with no clear D. The CDR3 spans 14 residues. The V end was cut by 5 bases, the J end by 5 bases, with 14 bases between. This CDR3 is CASSRSPARDTQYF. The DNA of the CDR3 is TGTGCCAGCAGTAGGTCCCCAGCGAGAGATACGCAGTATTTT.

This chain uses TRBV7-2 with TRBJ1-1; D not certain. The germline gives CDR1 SGHTA, CDR2 FQGNSA. The CDR3 is 12 residues long. V was shortened by 3 bases and J by 8 bases, with 10 bases between the two germline ends. The CDR3 DNA sequence: TGTGCCAGCAGCTTTTCACGGGAAGAAGCTTTCTTT. Translation gives CASSFSREEAFF.

The V gene is TRBV6-2 or TRBV6-3, the J gene TRBJ1-2; 9 nucleotides align to TRBD1. The CDR3 covers 17 residues. The germline gives CDR1 MNHEY, CDR2 SVGEGT. With 4 bases clipped from V and 5 bases from J, the junction kept 14 bases outside the gene matches. The CDR3 region is CASSFPGTDRGRYGYTF. For the CDR3, the DNA is TGTGCCAGCAGTTTCCCAGGAACGGACAGGGGTCGGTATGGCTACACCTTC.